This T cell receptor beta chain was recovered during a study of CD8+CD57+ T cells in acquired aplastic anemia. Profiling of TCR beta VDJ combinations and CDR3 sequences used genomic DNA as template. Using its own MiXCR run on the reads, TCRdb lists one record per CDR3 protein. The sample carries 75,000 to 100,000 distinct CDR3 sequences, 55% to 70% recorded once. This clonotype showed up many times. The V gene lost 4 bases and the J gene lost 9 bases, with 17 bases spanning the gap. The CDR3 has 15 amino acids. Germline V gene data show CDR1 as SGDLS and CDR2 as YYNGEE. Patients included in sequencing had previously demonstrated CD8+CD57+ cell expansion by flow cytometry.

What was sequenced was sorted CD4+, CD8+, or CD8+CD57+ T cells (not recorded which) from PBMCs. J is TRBJ1-6 and V is TRBV9; D call uncertain. This clonotype was sampled from a human donor with aplastic anemia. The DNA for the CDR3 is TGTGCCAGCAGCTCAACCATTGATCCCACTTCACCCCTCCACTTT. Residues: CASSSTIDPTSPLHF. The complete variable domain, with remaining parts taken from reference TRBV9 and TRBJ1-6, reads DSGVTQTPKHLITATGQRVTLRCSPRSGDLSVYWYQQSLDQGLQFLIQYYNGEERAKGNILERFSAQQFPDLHSELNLSSLELGDSALYFCASSSTIDPTSPLHFGNGTRLTVT.